This T cell receptor (beta chain) was identified during a study of shared clonotypes between healthy human individuals. Findings of the study overall: Naive CD4 clonotype sharing across a handful of donors was around 5%.

The assay used deep level. Assay used: immunoSEQ multiplex PCR; TCRdb lists only in-frame clones, some missing. The sample carries approximately 400,000 clones, 96% recorded once. V was shortened by 0 bases and J by 6 bases, with 17 bases between the two germline ends. This CDR3 has 16 amino acids. The V gene's germline CDR1 is MNHEY and CDR2 SMNVEV (reference sequence). As regards this clone: Its specificity is unknown.

Sample: memory CD8+ T cells sorted from blood. Subset given: CD45RO+ cells pooled with CCR7-negative TemRA cells. The chain couples TRBV27 to TRBJ1-2; D may be TRBD1 (5 bases). The receptor was isolated from a man aged 25-45 years in good health. DNA for the CDR3: TGTGCCAGCAGTTTATCGGGCCAGGGCCCTTGGAATGGCTACACCTTC. Its translation is CASSLSGQGPWNGYTF.